Presented here are 32 T cell receptor beta chains from one specimen sequenced in a study of blood T cell repertoires in COVID-19. Generated by immunoSEQ multiplex PCR, the TCRdb table keeps only in-frame clones and is missing some. Of approximately 120,000 clones listed, 80% to 90% were seen once; the top ten hold about 6.3%. Sequencing input: peripheral blood. The source of these receptors is an older man with active or convalescent COVID-19.

The V and J genes are TRBV11-3 and TRBJ1-1, with D maybe TRBD1 (5 bases). The CDR3 is 14 amino acids. The V end lost 4 bases, the J end lost 4 bases, and 13 bases lay between the germline ends. The germline CDR1 and CDR2 sequences are SGHNT and YENEEA. The CDR3 loop reads CASSSGGVSTEAFF. The CDR3 DNA reads TGTGCCAGCAGCTCCGGGGGGGTTTCCACTGAAGCTTTCTTT.

This clone was observed a few times. The chain recombines TRBV11-2 with TRBJ2-7, with a tentative D call TRBD2 (5 bases). Germline V gene lookup returns CDR1 SGHAT and CDR2 FQNNGV. The V and J ends lost 0 bases and 3 bases respectively, with 6 bases between them. The CDR3 has 13 amino acids. The CDR3 DNA reads TGTGCCAGCAGCTTAGATCGGGACTACGAGCAGTACTTC. Translated, it gives CASSLDRDYEQYF.

The gene calls are TRBV4-1 and TRBJ2-1, with D maybe TRBD2 (6 bases). The germline V and J ends were trimmed by 4 bases and 10 bases, with 14 bases remaining between them. The CDR3 has 13 residues. CDR1 and CDR2 from the germline V gene are MGHRA and YSYEKL. The CDR3 protein is CASSRTHGGEQFF. CDR3 nucleotides: TGCGCCAGCAGCCGGACCCACGGGGGAGAGCAGTTCTTC.

The chain has TRBV5-4 and TRBJ1-2; a weak D match, TRBD1 (5 bases). The V gene lost 6 bases and the J gene lost 4 bases, with 16 bases spanning the gap. The CDR3 sequence is 14 residues long. Per germline, CDR1 SGHNT and CDR2 YYREEE (reference sequence). The CDR3 DNA is TGTGCCAGCACCCCGGGAGGGGTTCCCTATGGCTACACCTTC. The encoded protein is CASTPGGVPYGYTF.

The gene calls are TRBV29-1 and TRBJ2-7; tentatively, D is TRBD2 (5 bases). V shed 0 bases and J shed 7 bases, with 16 bases lying between them. This CDR3 region has 14 residues. The germline gives CDR1 SQVTM, CDR2 ANQGSEA. The CDR3 loop is CSVEDQLLTGEQYF. In DNA, the CDR3 is TGCAGCGTTGAAGATCAGCTCCTCACGGGGGAGCAGTACTTC.

A few counts support this clone. This chain joins TRBV3-1 (or the pseudogene TRBV3-2) and TRBJ1-3; D unresolved. Trimming pared 0 bases from V and 4 bases from J, leaving 10 bases between. CDR1 and CDR2 (germline): LGHDT, YNNKEL (reference sequence). The CDR3 totals 15 residues. CDR3 residues: CASSQERTAGNTIYF. The CDR3 DNA reads TGTGCCAGCAGCCAAGAAAGGACTGCCGGAAACACCATATATTTT.

V and J are TRBV10-2 and TRBJ1-1; no reliable D call. Germline CDR1 reads WSHSY; CDR2 reads SAAADI. Trimming took off 2 bases at V and 1 base at J, with 5 bases between the two ends. There are 13 residues in the CDR3. The CDR3 sequence: CASSEAGNTEAFF. The CDR3 bases are TGCGCCAGCAGTGAGGCAGGGAACACTGAAGCTTTCTTT.

The CDR3 region is CASSLAVVDRGRHGYTF. The CDR3 region has the DNA TGTGCCAGCAGCTTGGCCGTGGTAGACAGGGGTAGGCATGGCTACACCTTC. The chain employs TRBV5-4 and TRBJ1-2; TRBD1 matches at 8 bases. J was trimmed by 6 bases and V by 0 bases; bases with no gene match: 13. CDR1 and CDR2 (germline): SGHNT, YYREEE (reference sequence). The CDR3 is 17 residues long.

This chain links TRBV7-8 with TRBJ1-1; the D is unclear. V gave up 6 bases and J gave up 2 bases, with 10 bases separating them. This CDR3 region has 13 residues. The germline V gene encodes CDR1 SGHVS and CDR2 FQNEAQ. CDR3 sequence: CASRPQLNTEAFF. DNA of the CDR3: TGTGCCAGCAGACCACAATTAAACACTGAAGCTTTCTTT.

The chain couples TRBV5-1 to TRBJ2-7; 9 bases agree with TRBD2. V dropped 5 bases and J dropped 4; count of bases not matched to a gene: 4. The CDR3 totals 13 residues. In germline, CDR1 is SGHRS, CDR2 YFSETQ. The DNA of the CDR3 is TGCGCCAGCAGGCGTCTAGCGGGATACGAGCAGTACTTC. Encoded protein: CASRRLAGYEQYF.

The rearrangement uses TRBV6-2 or TRBV6-3 and TRBJ1-1; 7 bases are shared with TRBD1. Trimming removed 5 bases from V and 4 bases from J; junction bases left unmatched: 4. CDR3 length: 13 amino acids. Germline V gives CDR1 MNHEY, CDR2 SVGEGT. DNA for the CDR3: TGTGCCAGCAGTAATACAGGGGCCACTGAAGCTTTCTTT. Amino acid sequence: CASSNTGATEAFF.

This chain links TRBV3-1 (or the pseudogene TRBV3-2) with TRBJ2-7, with D perhaps matching TRBD2 (6 bases). The CDR3 runs 16 residues. Germline V gene data show CDR1 as LGHDT and CDR2 as YNNKEL (reference sequence). V lost 2 bases and J 2 bases, leaving 16 bases between the germline ends. The DNA for the CDR3 is TGTGCCAGCAGCCAAAGGTGGGCCTGGGAGGCCTACGAGCAGTACTTC. Amino acid sequence: CASSQRWAWEAYEQYF.

This chain joins TRBV6-5 and TRBJ2-3, with TRBD2 identical over 7 bases. Trimming removed 7 bases from V and 6 bases from J; junction bases left unmatched: 7. This CDR3 has 13 residues. Germline CDR1 MNHEY, CDR2 SVGAGI. Written as DNA, the CDR3 is TGTGCCAGCAATAGCGGGTTCAGGGATACGCAGTATTTT. The encoded protein is CASNSGFRDTQYF.

The table lists this clone with a count of one. The chain uses TRBV18 and TRBJ2-7, with D tentatively TRBD1 (6 bases). Deletions cut 8 bases from V and 0 bases from J, with 14 bases between. The germline V gene has CDR1 KGHSH and CDR2 LQKENI. This CDR3 region has 14 residues. The CDR3 reads CASHRESASYEQYF. Written as DNA, the CDR3 is TGTGCCAGCCACAGGGAATCAGCCTCCTACGAGCAGTACTTC.

The CDR3 loop is CASSQDSQGYTGELFF. Written as DNA, the CDR3 is TGCGCCAGCAGCCAAGATTCTCAGGGATACACCGGGGAGCTGTTTTTT. The genes are TRBV4-3 and TRBJ2-2, with D maybe TRBD1 (5 bases). The CDR3 runs 16 residues. Germline CDR1 reads LGHNA; CDR2 reads YSLEER. With 0 bases removed from V and 3 bases from J, the gap between germline ends came to 11 bases.

Notes on this clone: The sample holds other DNA sequences that translate to the same CDR3. The chain combines TRBV7-2 with TRBJ2-1; the match to TRBD2 covers 8 bases. Trimming at V came to 2 bases and at J to 1 base, leaving 1 base not matched to a gene. Germline lookup yields CDR1 SGHTA and CDR2 FQGNSA. The CDR3 is 15 amino acids. The CDR3 DNA sequence: TGTGCCAGCAGCTTAAGCGGGGGATCCTACAATGAGCAGTTCTTC. This encodes CASSLSGGSYNEQFF.

CDR3: CASSSRGGRNSPLHF. The DNA of the CDR3 is TGCGCCAGCAGTTCCCGGGGGGGGCGGAATTCACCCCTCCACTTT. The V call is TRBV5-1, the J call TRBJ1-6; the D gene is possibly TRBD1 (6 bases). The CDR3 has 15 residues. Germline V gene data show CDR1 as SGHRS and CDR2 as YFSETQ. V gave up 5 bases and J gave up 7 bases, with 16 bases separating them.

This chain joins TRBV27 and TRBJ2-7; TRBD2 matches 9 bases. V lost 5 bases and J lost 2; bases outside the gene matches: 10. The CDR3 has 16 amino acids. CDR1 is MNHEY and CDR2 is SMNVEV in the germline V gene (reference sequence). CDR3: CASSRTAASGAYEQYF. CDR3 bases: TGTGCCAGCAGTCGAACCGCGGCTAGCGGGGCCTACGAGCAGTACTTC.

V gene TRBV7-9 combines with J gene TRBJ1-1; D not certain. CDR1 is SEHNR, CDR2 FQNEAQ, per germline (reference sequence). The CDR3 runs to 15 residues. V dropped 5 bases and J dropped 5 bases, with 18 bases sitting between them. CDR3 DNA: TGTGCCAGCAGCCCCGGGAGGATCGGGGTGACTGAAGCTTTCTTT. Translation: CASSPGRIGVTEAFF.

This rearrangement joins TRBV4-1 to TRBJ1-5; the match to TRBD1 covers 8 bases. The germline gives CDR1 MGHRA, CDR2 YSYEKL. The CDR3 length is 14 residues. The trim removed 0 bases at V and 5 bases at J, leaving 0 bases unmatched. The CDR3 bases are TGCGCCAGCAGCCAAGAACAGGGGGATCAGCCCCAGCATTTT. It specifies CASSQEQGDQPQHF.

In this sample, this clone turned up once. The gene calls are TRBV7-8 and TRBJ1-5; D may be TRBD1 (6 bases). CDR3 size: 16 residues. Trimming shortened V by 1 base and J by 2 bases, and 12 bases separated the two germline ends. Germline values: CDR1 SGHVS, CDR2 FQNEAQ. The CDR3, as DNA: TGTGCCAGCAGCTTAGGTCCCTGGACAGGCAATCAGCCCCAGCATTTT. The encoded protein is CASSLGPWTGNQPQHF.

This sequence joins TRBV11-3 and TRBJ2-2, with 7 bases lining up with TRBD1. This CDR3 contains 13 residues. The V gene end was trimmed by 5 bases and the J gene end by 7 bases; junction bases not matched to a gene: 4. Germline CDR1 SGHNT, CDR2 YENEEA. The CDR3 DNA reads TGTGCCAGCAGCCTTCGACAGGGCGGGGAGCTGTTTTTT. This encodes CASSLRQGGELFF.

The V and J genes are TRBV9 and TRBJ1-2; D unresolved. Germline CDR1 is SGDLS and CDR2 is YYNGEE. Trimming removed 6 bases at V and 8 bases at J, with 17 bases between. This CDR3 has 13 residues. CDR3 DNA: TGTGCCAGCACCTCGGTCGTAACGAGAGGCTACACCTTC. This codes for CASTSVVTRGYTF.

This sequence joins TRBV20-1 and TRBJ2-3; the D call may be TRBD1 or TRBD2 (6 bases each). The CDR3 extends over 15 amino acids. In germline, CDR1 is DFQATT, CDR2 SNEGSKA (reference sequence). V was pared by 3 bases and J by 2 bases, with 15 bases between. CDR3 region: CSASGGQGITDTQYF. The CDR3 DNA is TGCAGTGCTAGTGGGGGGCAGGGGATCACAGATACGCAGTATTTT.

V gene TRBV24-1 combines with J gene TRBJ1-5; D is unclear. The CDR3 spans 15 residues. V lost 4 bases to trimming and J lost 1 base, with 10 bases between them. Per the germline V gene, CDR1 is KGHDR and CDR2 is SFDVKD. CDR3 in amino acids: CATSDPTFSNQPQHF. CDR3 coding DNA: TGTGCCACCAGTGACCCCACTTTCAGCAATCAGCCCCAGCATTTT.

This clone came up a few times. The chain links TRBV6-5 to TRBJ1-1, with unresolved D. CDR1 and CDR2 from the germline V gene are MNHEY and SVGAGI. The CDR3 consists of 12 residues. Between the trimmed V and J ends, which lost 5 bases and 0 bases, there was a span of 4 bases. CDR3 region: CASSSMNTEAFF. In DNA, the CDR3 is TGTGCCAGCAGTAGCATGAACACTGAAGCTTTCTTT.

The chain has TRBV25-1 and TRBJ1-4, with 10 bases that match TRBD1. V lost 5 bases to trimming and J lost 8 bases; unmatched junction nucleotides: 11. The CDR3 consists of 16 residues. Germline V lookup: CDR1 MGHDK, CDR2 SYGVNS. CDR3 in DNA: TGTGCCAGCAGTAAACTATCCGGGACAGGGGAAGAAAAACTGTTTTTT. This gives the protein CASSKLSGTGEEKLFF.

This chain uses TRBV12-5 with TRBJ1-2; tentatively, D is TRBD1 (6 bases). The CDR3 loop spans 14 amino acids. Germline V lookup: CDR1 LGHNT, CDR2 FRNRAP. V lost 3 bases to trimming and J lost 2 bases, with 10 bases between them. CDR3 sequence: CASGLRQANYGYTF. CDR3 sequence (DNA): TGTGCTAGTGGTTTAAGACAGGCGAACTATGGCTACACCTTC.

V usage is TRBV28 and J usage is TRBJ1-6; perhaps TRBD1 as D (5 bases). CDR3 length: 13 residues. In germline, CDR1 is MDHEN, CDR2 SYDVKM. The V and J ends lost 2 bases and 12 bases respectively, with 11 bases between them. CDR3 coding DNA: TGTGCCAGCAGTTTAGCGGGGGTTCAACCCCTCCACTTT. This gives the protein CASSLAGVQPLHF.

This clone has just one count. The chain carries TRBV27 and TRBJ1-1, with TRBD1 identical over 10 bases. The V and J ends lost 9 bases and 11 bases, in that order; junction bases with no gene match: 12. Germline assignment: CDR1 MNHEY and CDR2 SMNVEV (reference sequence). The CDR3 spans 13 residues. CDR3 coding DNA: TGTGCCAGTACGGACAGGGGGGGAGGTCTGGCTTTCTTT. Translated, it gives CASTDRGGGLAFF.

This clone was found once. This rearrangement joins TRBV6-4 to TRBJ1-1, with D uncertain. Per germline, CDR1 MRHNA and CDR2 SNTAGT. This CDR3 has 17 residues. Trimming left V 1 base short and J 1 base short, with 16 bases between. The CDR3 DNA sequence: TGTGCCAGCAGTGACTGTAAGGACCTGGGAGGGAACACTGAAGCTTTCTTT. Translated: CASSDCKDLGGNTEAFF.

The rearrangement joins TRBV19 to TRBJ1-1, with D perhaps matching TRBD1 (5 bases). Looked up from germline, CDR1 is LNHDA and CDR2 is SQIVND (reference sequence). V gave up 6 bases and J gave up 0 bases, with 8 bases separating them. The CDR3 contains 13 residues. Here the CDR3 reads CASRSQVNTEAFF. The CDR3 DNA reads as TGTGCCAGTAGGTCACAGGTGAACACTGAAGCTTTCTTT.